The 30 T cell receptor beta chains reported below all come from one sample, sequenced in a study of early T cells in non-severe SARS-CoV-2 infection. MiXCR was run by TCRdb on the 5' RACE reads, yielding one entry per CDR3 protein. This table holds 40,000 to 55,000 distinct CDR3 sequences, around 10% found once. Sequenced material: whole blood. The source is an adult who was a healthcare worker with PCR-confirmed SARS-CoV-2 infection or an uninfected control (not recorded which).

The chain has TRBV28 and TRBJ2-7; the match to TRBD1 covers 10 bases. Losses at the gene ends were 7 bases for V and 5 bases for J; bases not matched to a gene: 8. This CDR3 contains 14 residues. Per germline, CDR1 MDHEN and CDR2 SYDVKM. The CDR3 sequence is CASTQGQGKDEQYF. DNA of the CDR3: TGTGCCAGCACCCAGGGACAGGGGAAGGACGAGCAGTACTTC.

This clonotype was counted only a few times. V is TRBV7-2 and J is TRBJ2-3; D ambiguous. The germline V gene has CDR1 SGHTA and CDR2 FQGNSA. This CDR3 region has 15 residues. V was trimmed by 1 base and J by 6 bases, leaving 14 bases between them. The CDR3 sequence: CASSLGPSSSDTQYF. Here the CDR3 DNA reads TGTGCCAGCAGCTTAGGCCCTAGTTCGTCGGATACGCAGTATTTT.

This clonotype was counted many times. This chain joins TRBV6-5 and TRBJ1-2; weak D call: TRBD1 (5 bases). Deletions cut 2 bases from V and 14 bases from J, with 24 bases between. The CDR3 consists of 15 residues. Germline values: CDR1 MNHEY, CDR2 SVGAGI. This CDR3 is CASSYKIPGALPRTF. CDR3 nucleotide sequence: TGTGCCAGCAGTTACAAGATTCCCGGGGCTCTCCCTCGGACCTTC.

J is TRBJ2-2 and V is TRBV11-2; 12 nucleotides line up with TRBD1. The CDR3 contains 15 residues. The V gene end was trimmed by 5 bases and the J gene end by 8 bases; junction bases not matched to a gene: 6. The germline V gene has CDR1 SGHAT and CDR2 FQNNGV. The CDR3 is CASSAGTGGDGELFF. The CDR3 region has the DNA TGTGCCAGCAGCGCCGGGACAGGGGGCGATGGGGAGCTGTTTTTT.

This clonotype showed up many times. The V gene is TRBV7-8, the J gene TRBJ1-1; possible D gene TRBD1, 5 bases. Trimming left V 1 base short and J 6 bases short, with 18 bases between. This CDR3 has 16 residues. Per the germline V gene, CDR1 is SGHVS and CDR2 is FQNEAQ. As DNA, the CDR3 is TGTGCCAGCAGCTTAGGGCCGAGACAGCAAGGGTCTGAAGCTTTCTTT. It is translated as CASSLGPRQQGSEAFF.

This chain links TRBV20-1 with TRBJ2-7; D might be TRBD1 or TRBD2, each matching 6 bases. There are 14 residues in the CDR3. The V end was cut by 5 bases, the J end by 4 bases, with 18 bases between. The germline V gene encodes CDR1 DFQATT and CDR2 SNEGSKA (reference sequence). The DNA of the CDR3 is TGCAGTGCTGGGAGTCGGAGGGGGAAGTACGAGCAGTACTTC. Translating it yields CSAGSRRGKYEQYF.

The chain joins TRBV3-1 to TRBJ2-3; 7 nucleotides line up with TRBD1. V was clipped by 4 bases and J by 4 bases; unmatched bases: 11. Germline values: CDR1 LGHDT, CDR2 YNNKEL (reference sequence). The CDR3 consists of 16 residues. The CDR3 region has the DNA TGTGCCAGCAGCCTACCACAGGGGACCGGCGCAGATACGCAGTATTTT. Translated: CASSLPQGTGADTQYF.

This clonotype was counted a few times. The chain links TRBV9 to TRBJ1-1, with D perhaps matching TRBD1 (5 bases). Germline CDR1 reads SGDLS; CDR2 reads YYNGEE. The CDR3 has 14 amino acids. Between the trimmed V and J ends, which lost 4 bases and 4 bases, there was a span of 14 bases. The CDR3 bases are TGTGCCAGCAGCCCTACGGACGGGGGCACTGAAGCTTTCTTT. Translating it yields CASSPTDGGTEAFF.

Many counts were recorded for this clonotype. DNA for the CDR3: TGTGCCAGCAGCTTGGCAGGCGGGGGAGATCAGCCCCAGCATTTT. Residues: CASSLAGGGDQPQHF. The J gene is TRBJ1-5, the V gene TRBV5-8; D might be TRBD1 (5 bases). Per germline, CDR1 SGHTS and CDR2 YDEGEE. The CDR3 sequence is 15 residues long. V lost 0 bases and J 5 bases, leaving 12 bases between the germline ends.

The rearrangement uses TRBV27 and TRBJ2-3; unclear D gene. Trimming pared 1 base from V and 1 base from J, leaving 12 bases between. This CDR3 has 16 residues. Per germline, CDR1 MNHEY and CDR2 SMNVEV (reference sequence). CDR3 bases: TGTGCCAGCAGTTTATGGCCCCCGTCCGGCACAGATACGCAGTATTTT. Translation: CASSLWPPSGTDTQYF.

J is TRBJ2-5 and V is TRBV12-3 or TRBV12-4, with TRBD1 matching 7 bases. The junction had 1 base not matched to a gene; V was cut back by 5 bases and J by 4 bases. CDR3 size: 12 residues. CDR3 sequence: CASSPGGETQYF. CDR3 sequence (DNA): TGTGCCAGCAGTCCAGGGGGAGAGACCCAGTACTTC.

The sample holds many counts of this clonotype. The chain couples TRBV2 to TRBJ2-1; D remains unclear. With 0 bases removed from V and 3 bases from J, the gap between germline ends came to 3 bases. The CDR3 runs 13 residues. CDR1 is SNHLY and CDR2 is FYNNEI in the germline V gene. The CDR3 spells CASSEALYNEQFF. CDR3 in DNA: TGTGCCAGCAGTGAAGCGCTCTACAATGAGCAGTTCTTC.

The chain joins TRBV28 to TRBJ2-7; 8 nucleotides match TRBD2. This CDR3 is 13 amino acids long. Germline CDR1 reads MDHEN; CDR2 reads SYDVKM. V gave up 8 bases and J gave up 0 bases; unmatched junction bases: 3. The CDR3 DNA reads TGTGCCAGCCTCCGGGAGGGCTCCTACGAGCAGTACTTC. It specifies CASLREGSYEQYF.

Ten or more counts support this clonotype. This chain links TRBV7-8 with TRBJ2-5, with 13 nucleotides matching TRBD2. Losses at the gene ends were 1 base for V and 2 bases for J; bases not matched to a gene: 7. The V gene's germline CDR1 is SGHVS and CDR2 FQNEAQ. This CDR3 spans 18 amino acids. The CDR3 DNA sequence: TGTGCCAGCAGCTTAGAGGGGGGACTAGCGGGAAGGCAAGAGACCCAGTACTTC. Its translation: CASSLEGGLAGRQETQYF.

This sequence joins TRBV10-1 and TRBJ2-3; 15 positions agree with TRBD2. In germline, CDR1 is WNHNN, CDR2 SYGVQD (reference sequence). The V segment lost 6 bases and the J segment 3 bases; nucleotides outside the gene matches: 4. The CDR3 is made up of 16 amino acids. The CDR3: CASSPGLAGGTDTQYF. The CDR3 DNA sequence: TGCGCCAGCAGCCCCGGACTAGCGGGAGGGACAGATACGCAGTATTTT.

Ten or more counts support this clonotype. This sequence joins TRBV12-5 and TRBJ2-1; TRBD2 matches 13 bases. V lost 7 bases to trimming and J lost 7 bases; unmatched junction nucleotides: 7. The CDR3 is 15 residues long. CDR1 and CDR2 (germline): LGHNT, FRNRAP. For the CDR3, the DNA is TGTGCTAGTGTCGGACTAGCGGGAGATCGGAATGAGCAGTTCTTC. As protein: CASVGLAGDRNEQFF.

The chain's CDR3 is CASRLVSGANVLTF. The CDR3 nucleotides are TGTGCCAGCAGACTGGTCTCTGGGGCCAACGTCCTGACTTTC. V gene TRBV6-2 or TRBV6-3 combines with J gene TRBJ2-6; no definite D call. The germline V and J ends were trimmed by 6 bases and 0 bases, with 6 bases remaining between them. Germline assignment: CDR1 MNHEY and CDR2 SVGEGT. This CDR3 has 14 amino acids.

This clonotype was recorded many times. The chain joins TRBV4-2 to TRBJ1-5; D unresolved. The CDR3 runs 13 residues. Between the trimmed V and J ends, which lost 4 bases and 5 bases, there was a span of 9 bases. Per the germline V gene, CDR1 is LGHNA and CDR2 is YNFKEQ. The CDR3 nucleotides are TGTGCCAGCAGCCCCAGATCTGATCAGCCCCAGCATTTT. As protein: CASSPRSDQPQHF.

This clonotype was detected a few times. The chain is built from TRBV12-3 or TRBV12-4 and TRBJ1-1, with no clear D. This CDR3 is built from 13 residues. V shed 5 bases and J shed 1 base, with 8 bases lying between them. The CDR3 DNA is TGTGCCAGCAGTCTTCTATGGAACACTGAAGCTTTCTTT. This translates into CASSLLWNTEAFF.

This clonotype was counted a few times. The gene calls are TRBV5-1 and TRBJ2-1, with TRBD2 matching 9 bases. Germline V gives CDR1 SGHRS, CDR2 YFSETQ. The CDR3 totals 16 residues. J lost 0 bases, V lost 4 bases, and 5 bases had no gene match. CDR3 loop: CASSRVSGSSYNEQFF. CDR3 nucleotide sequence: TGCGCCAGCAGCCGCGTTAGCGGGAGCTCCTACAATGAGCAGTTCTTC. Drawing the rest from reference TRBV5-1 and TRBJ2-1, the complete variable domain is KAGVTQTPRYLIKTRGQQVTLSCSPISGHRSVSWYQQTPGQGLQFLFEYFSETQRNKGNFPGRFSGRQFSNSRSEMNVSTLELGDSALYLCASSRVSGSSYNEQFFGPGTRLTVL.

V gene TRBV6-5 combines with J gene TRBJ1-2; D is perhaps TRBD1 (6 bases). V lost 6 bases, J lost 4 bases, and 12 bases lay in between. In germline, CDR1 is MNHEY, CDR2 SVGAGI. CDR3 length: 13 residues. The CDR3 bases are TGTGCCAGCAGGCTCACAGGGACCTATGGCTACACCTTC. Translation: CASRLTGTYGYTF.

This clonotype was counted ten times or more. The chain carries TRBV18 and TRBJ2-3, with 7 bases lining up with TRBD2. V lost 3 bases, J lost 5 bases, and 2 bases stayed unmatched. This CDR3 has 13 residues. Germline loops: CDR1 KGHSH, CDR2 LQKENI. CDR3 in DNA: TGTGCCAGCTCACCCTCTAGCGGAGATACGCAGTATTTT. Residues: CASSPSSGDTQYF.

The chain links TRBV11-2 to TRBJ2-2, with D perhaps matching TRBD1 or TRBD2 (5 bases each). V lost 5 bases and J 0 bases, leaving 19 bases between the germline ends. CDR1 is SGHAT and CDR2 is FQNNGV in the germline V gene. The CDR3 runs 18 residues. CDR3 loop: CASSPWPGPQANTGELFF. CDR3 DNA sequence: TGTGCCAGCAGCCCGTGGCCGGGACCCCAGGCGAACACCGGGGAGCTGTTTTTT.

Only a few counts were recorded for this clonotype. The V and J genes are TRBV28 and TRBJ2-7, with D unresolved. This CDR3 spans 13 amino acids. The germline CDR1 and CDR2 sequences are MDHEN and SYDVKM. Trimming stripped 5 bases from V and 3 bases from J, with 11 bases between. The CDR3 sequence: CASSPGFGYEQYF. The CDR3 DNA sequence: TGTGCCAGCAGTCCAGGTTTCGGCTACGAGCAGTACTTC.

This clonotype was recorded many times. This sequence joins TRBV20-1 and TRBJ2-5; D possibly matches TRBD1 or TRBD2 (5 bases each). Germline V gene lookup returns CDR1 DFQATT and CDR2 SNEGSKA (reference sequence). Trimming pared 6 bases from V and 2 bases from J, leaving 19 bases between. This CDR3 has 15 amino acids. The CDR3 DNA is TGCAGTGCCCCGGATTCCGGGACGACGCAAGAGACCCAGTACTTC. Its protein is CSAPDSGTTQETQYF.

The chain joins TRBV10-3 to TRBJ1-2; perhaps TRBD1 as D (5 bases). The CDR3 length is 14 residues. Looked up from germline, CDR1 is ENHRY and CDR2 is SYGVKD. V was trimmed by 0 bases and J by 5 bases, leaving 10 bases between them. In nucleotides, the CDR3 is TGTGCCATCAGTGAGTCGGGGGATAGGTATGGCTACACCTTC. It specifies CAISESGDRYGYTF.

This clonotype has a handful of counts. The chain employs TRBV12-3 or TRBV12-4 and TRBJ1-2; TRBD1 matches 7 bases. V lost 6 bases to trimming and J lost 4 bases; unmatched junction nucleotides: 17. CDR3 length: 17 amino acids. The CDR3 protein is CASSMKAGTDPFYGYTF. Here the CDR3 DNA reads TGTGCCAGCAGCATGAAGGCCGGGACAGATCCGTTCTATGGCTACACCTTC.

The chain uses TRBV7-2 and TRBJ2-7, with D uncertain. The CDR3 spans 15 residues. CDR1 is SGHTA, CDR2 FQGNSA, per germline. V was clipped by 3 bases and J by 0 bases, with 12 bases between them. CDR3 sequence (DNA): TGTGCCAGCAGCTTCCGCTCTGGGGTCTCCTACGAGCAGTACTTC. Translation: CASSFRSGVSYEQYF.

The J gene is TRBJ1-3, the V gene TRBV2; D is uncertain. V dropped 5 bases and J dropped 5 bases, with 13 bases sitting between them. Germline CDR1 reads SNHLY; CDR2 reads FYNNEI. This CDR3 has 14 residues. The CDR3 loop is CASSSPRGRNTIYF. The CDR3 DNA follows: TGTGCCAGCAGTTCGCCGCGGGGTAGAAACACCATATATTTT.

This clonotype has ten or more counts. The chain links TRBV25-1 to TRBJ1-2; 12 bases fit TRBD1. This CDR3 comprises 15 residues. The germline V gene encodes CDR1 MGHDK and CDR2 SYGVNS. Trimming took 6 bases from V and 8 from J; bases not matched to a gene: 10. The CDR3 nucleotides read TGTGCCAGCAGAGCCGGGACAGGGGGCCCCGGGGGCTACACCTTC. Encoded protein: CASRAGTGGPGGYTF.